These T cell receptor beta chains were read from a single sample in a study of post-analysis software for immune sequencing data. TCRdb independently ran MiXCR on the PCR reads; one entry per CDR3 protein. The repertoire holds 650,000 to 850,000 distinct CDR3 sequences, about half seen once, with 4% to 5% in the top ten. Sequenced: blood. These receptors all stem from a girl between 5 and 17 years old with multiple sclerosis. The CDR3 runs from the conserved cysteine through the conserved F or W. Fields, in order: J gene, clone size, D gene, V gene, CDR3 protein, CDR3 DNA. The D gene is left open where the match is weak. Size is omitted from some rows. Given values are once, few, many or a class for expanded clones.

TRBJ1-2 | - | - | TRBV20-1 | CSARAGTRNGYTF | TGCAGTGCTAGGGCCGGGACGAGGAATGGCTACACCTTC
TRBJ2-1 | - | - | TRBV3-1 | CASSTAVYNEQFF | TGTGCCAGCAGTACAGCTGTCTACAATGAGCAGTTCTTC
TRBJ2-5 | few | - | TRBV10-3 | CAIRVASQETQYF | TGTGCCATCAGGGTAGCGAGCCAAGAGACCCAGTACTTC
TRBJ2-2 | - | - | TRBV5-1 | CASSLRRTNTGELFF | TGCGCCAGCAGCTTAAGACGCACAAACACCGGGGAGCTGTTTTTT
TRBJ2-7 | once | - | TRBV3-1 | CASSQMPGLAHYEQYF | TGTGCCAGCAGCCAAATGCCGGGACTCGCCCACTACGAGCAGTACTTC
TRBJ2-6 | - | TRBD2 | TRBV27 | CASRGASGSGGANVLTF | TGTGCCAGCAGGGGGGCGAGCGGGAGTGGTGGGGCCAACGTCCTGACTTTC
TRBJ1-5 | - | - | TRBV3-1 | CASSPGTGRQPQHF | TGTGCCAGCAGCCCGGGTACAGGGAGGCAGCCCCAGCATTTT
TRBJ2-5 | - | TRBD1 | TRBV12-3/TRBV12-4 | CASSTRDRGSPRETQYF | TGTGCCAGCAGTACCCGGGACAGGGGGTCACCCAGGGAGACCCAGTACTTC
TRBJ2-4 | - | TRBD1 | TRBV20-1 | CSAIYRGRGYF | TGCAGTGCTATTTACAGGGGGCGGGGGTACTTC
TRBJ2-3 | few | - | TRBV20-1 | CSASFQDTQYF | TGCAGTGCTAGTTTTCAAGATACGCAGTATTTT
TRBJ1-2 | - | TRBD1 | TRBV9 | CASDGQGGYTF | TGTGCCAGCGACGGACAGGGTGGCTACACCTTC
TRBJ2-7 | few | TRBD2 | TRBV28 | CASSALGLAGSLEQYF | TGTGCCAGCAGTGCCCTAGGGCTAGCGGGATCGCTAGAGCAGTACTTC
TRBJ2-1 | once | TRBD2 | TRBV7-8 | CASSLNPGLAGADEQFF | TGTGCCAGCAGCTTAAACCCGGGACTAGCGGGAGCCGATGAGCAGTTCTTC
TRBJ2-7 | - | TRBD2 | TRBV3-1 | CASSPWTSGAYEQYF | TGTGCCAGCAGCCCATGGACTAGCGGGGCCTACGAGCAGTACTTC
TRBJ1-1 | - | - | TRBV29-1 | CSVGQTATEAFF | TGCAGCGTTGGGCAGACCGCCACTGAAGCTTTCTTT
TRBJ1-5 | many | TRBD1 | TRBV27 | CASSLTGQGRNQPQHF | TGTGCCAGCAGTTTAACGGGACAGGGGCGGAATCAGCCCCAGCATTTT
TRBJ2-5 | once | TRBD1 | TRBV7-2 | CASSRDRDQETQYF | TGTGCCAGCAGTCGCGACAGGGATCAAGAGACCCAGTACTTC
TRBJ2-3 | few | - | TRBV7-2 | CASSSQDRGKRTQYF | TGTGCCAGCAGCTCCCAAGACAGAGGGAAACGAACGCAGTATTTT
TRBJ1-1 | once | - | TRBV9 | CASSVTERTEAFF | TGTGCCAGCAGCGTGACCGAGCGCACTGAAGCTTTCTTT
TRBJ1-6 | - | - | TRBV9 | CASSVGPYNSPLHF | TGTGCCAGCAGCGTTGGGCCGTATAATTCACCCCTCCACTTT
TRBJ2-3 | - | TRBD1 | TRBV20-1 | CSAERTGARDTQYF | TGCAGTGCAGAACGGACAGGGGCCAGAGATACGCAGTATTTT
TRBJ2-1 | - | - | TRBV5-1 | CASSPQGAGYDEQFF | TGCGCCAGCAGCCCTCAAGGGGCGGGATACGATGAGCAGTTCTTC
TRBJ2-3 | few | - | TRBV12-3/TRBV12-4 | CASSSPLADTQYF | TGTGCCAGCAGTTCCCCTCTAGCGGATACGCAGTATTTT
TRBJ2-4 | - | - | TRBV2 | CASRGGSKNIQYF | TGTGCCAGCAGGGGGGGAAGCAAAAACATTCAGTACTTC
TRBJ2-1 | - | TRBD1 | TRBV11-3 | CASSLVLGTVYNEQFF | TGTGCCAGCAGCTTAGTTCTCGGGACAGTATACAATGAGCAGTTCTTC
TRBJ1-2 | - | - | TRBV7-9 | CASSALQGSSGYTF | TGTGCCAGCAGCGCCCTACAGGGATCTTCTGGCTACACCTTC
TRBJ2-1 | - | TRBD2 | TRBV5-4 | CASSYGTSGRPSYNEQFF | TGTGCCAGCAGCTATGGGACTAGCGGGAGGCCGAGTTACAATGAGCAGTTCTTC
TRBJ2-1 | few | TRBD2 | TRBV20-1 | CSARDPTSGSNEQFF | TGCAGTGCTAGAGATCCGACTAGCGGGAGTAATGAGCAGTTCTTC
TRBJ2-5 | few | - | TRBV29-1 | CSVNGGETQYF | TGCAGCGTTAACGGCGGGGAGACCCAGTACTTC
TRBJ2-7 | - | TRBD2 | TRBV6-1 | CASSEEVSGLAFPYEQYF | TGTGCCAGCAGTGAAGAAGTCTCAGGACTAGCTTTCCCCTACGAGCAGTACTTC
TRBJ2-3 | - | - | TRBV20-1 | CSASPYRRTDTQYF | TGCAGTGCTAGCCCCTATCGGCGCACAGATACGCAGTATTTT
TRBJ2-7 | - | - | TRBV25-1 | CAAGRGIPYEQYF | TGTGCCGCAGGTCGCGGGATCCCCTACGAGCAGTACTTC
TRBJ2-1 | - | - | TRBV4-2 | CASSQDPGRGNERFF | TGTGCCAGCAGCCAAGATCCCGGTAGGGGCAATGAGCGGTTCTTC
TRBJ2-3 | few | TRBD2 | TRBV5-1 | CASTESGTRVDTQYF | TGCGCCAGCACCGAAAGCGGGACTAGAGTAGATACGCAGTATTTT
TRBJ2-2 | - | TRBD1 | TRBV24-1 | CATSDIGTANTGELFF | TGTGCCACCAGTGATATTGGGACAGCTAACACCGGGGAGCTGTTTTTT
TRBJ1-1 | - | - | TRBV7-8 | CATRQGGLNTEAFF | TGTGCCACCCGACAAGGAGGATTGAACACTGAAGCTTTCTTT
TRBJ2-7 | - | - | TRBV6-1 | CASYGGITYEQYF | TGTGCCAGCTATGGAGGGATTACCTACGAGCAGTACTTC
TRBJ2-7 | - | TRBD2 | TRBV7-2 | CASSLEPGGRYEQYF | TGTGCCAGCAGCTTAGAGCCGGGAGGGAGGTACGAGCAGTACTTC
TRBJ2-7 | - | - | TRBV15 | CATSRDPTGDHEQYF | TGTGCCACCAGCAGAGACCCGACAGGAGACCACGAGCAGTACTTC
TRBJ1-1 | - | - | TRBV6-6 | CASSYGEGLPTDTEAFF | TGTGCCAGCAGTTACGGGGAGGGGCTACCCACGGACACTGAAGCTTTCTTT
TRBJ2-1 | few | - | TRBV6-2/TRBV6-3 | CASSYSGASYNEQFF | TGTGCCAGCAGTTACTCCGGCGCATCCTACAATGAGCAGTTCTTC
TRBJ1-2 | few | - | TRBV10-3 | CAISGADSSYGYTF | TGTGCCATCAGTGGTGCAGATTCGAGCTATGGCTACACCTTC
TRBJ2-6 | - | TRBD1 | TRBV5-1 | CASGQGGTSGANVLTF | TGCGCCAGCGGACAGGGGGGCACCTCTGGGGCCAACGTCCTGACTTTC
TRBJ2-1 | few | - | TRBV29-1 | CSVEVGLYNEQFF | TGCAGCGTTGAAGTTGGGCTCTACAATGAGCAGTTCTTC
TRBJ2-1 | - | - | TRBV29-1 | CSVAWGARTGLNDEQFF | TGCAGCGTGGCGTGGGGGGCTCGAACGGGATTGAACGATGAGCAGTTCTTC